Following are 12 T cell receptor beta chains from one sample sequenced in a study of spatial heterogeneity in lung cancer. TCRdb reanalysed the 5' RACE reads using MiXCR and keeps one entry per CDR3 protein. In the table there are about 2,800 distinct CDR3 sequences, approximately 49% of which are singletons. Antigens of these TCRs are unknown. Study-wide points: The study found that expanded intratumoral alpha and beta TCR counts tracked tumor mutation counts.

Time point specified: sample taken at primary tumor resection. This specimen was lung tumor tissue, taken at surgery. Source of these receptors: a male donor with early-stage non-small cell lung cancer.

By share of the sample, this clonotype is medium-sized. This chain connects TRBV7-3 to TRBJ2-2; D might be TRBD2 (6 bases). CDR1 and CDR2 (germline): SGHTA, FQGTGA. V dropped 4 bases and J dropped 4 bases, with 10 bases sitting between them. CDR3 length: 14 amino acids. The CDR3 DNA follows: TGTGCCAGCAGCTCCCTGGGGGGCACCGGGGAGCTGTTTTTT. Its translation is CASSSLGGTGELFF.

A few counts support this clonotype. The chain employs TRBV7-3 and TRBJ1-2; TRBD1 might be the D (6 bases). The CDR3 has 14 amino acids. Trimming pared 5 bases from V and 5 bases from J, leaving 15 bases between. Looked up from germline, CDR1 is SGHTA and CDR2 is FQGTGA. CDR3 loop: CASSPQMGAYGYTF. The CDR3 nucleotides are TGTGCCAGCAGCCCCCAGATGGGGGCGTATGGCTACACCTTC. Full variable domain (remainder filled in from reference TRBV7-3 and TRBJ1-2): GAGVSQTPSNKVTEKGKYVELRCDPISGHTALYWYRQSLGQGPEFLIYFQGTGAADDSGLPNDRFFAVRPEGSVSTLKIQRTERGDSAVYLCASSPQMGAYGYTFGSGTRLTVV.

This clonotype showed up just a few times. The genes are TRBV11-2 and TRBJ2-1; maybe TRBD1 (5 bases). Germline loops: CDR1 SGHAT, CDR2 FQNNGV. Trimming took off 1 base at V and 8 bases at J, with 12 bases between the two ends. The CDR3 consists of 14 residues. The CDR3 here is CASSLVGQGYEQFF. CDR3 coding DNA: TGTGCCAGCAGCTTAGTAGGCCAGGGCTATGAGCAGTTCTTC. Full variable domain (outside the CDR3, taken from reference TRBV11-2 and TRBJ2-1): EAGVAQSPRYKIIEKRQSVAFWCNPISGHATLYWYQQILGQGPKLLIQFQNNGVVDDSQLPKDRFSAERLKGVDSTLKIQPAKLEDSAVYLCASSLVGQGYEQFFGPGTRLTVL.

This clonotype turned up a few times. V usage is TRBV7-9 and J usage is TRBJ1-2; D gene uncertain. The CDR3 is 15 residues long. Germline V lookup: CDR1 SEHNR, CDR2 FQNEAQ (reference sequence). The V end lost 1 base, the J end lost 7 bases, and 16 bases lay between the germline ends. The CDR3 here is CASSLEIVAGAGYTF. CDR3 sequence (DNA): TGTGCCAGCAGCTTAGAGATCGTCGCGGGAGCTGGCTACACCTTC.

The gene calls are TRBV7-2 and TRBJ2-5; 10 bases align to TRBD2. The CDR3 contains 17 residues. Germline CDR1 SGHTA, CDR2 FQGNSA. J lost 9 bases, V lost 2 bases, and 15 bases had no gene match. CDR3 in amino acids: CASSLLVAGGPKGAQYF. As DNA, the CDR3 is TGTGCCAGCAGCTTACTCGTAGCGGGGGGACCAAAGGGCGCCCAGTACTTC.

This clonotype was detected once. J is TRBJ2-1 and V is TRBV7-9; 11 nucleotides line up with TRBD2. The CDR3 consists of 17 residues. J lost 6 bases, V lost 5 bases, and 12 bases had no gene match. Germline V gene data show CDR1 as SEHNR and CDR2 as FQNEAQ (reference sequence). The CDR3 spells CASSPRQLAGAINEQFF. The CDR3 coding sequence is TGTGCCAGCAGCCCTCGCCAACTAGCGGGAGCGATCAATGAGCAGTTCTTC.

The chain links TRBV7-7 to TRBJ2-2, with 11 positions matching TRBD1. CDR1 and CDR2 (germline): SSHAT, FNYEAQ (reference sequence). CDR3 length: 15 residues. V dropped 4 bases and J dropped 4; count of bases not matched to a gene: 2. In DNA, the CDR3 is TGTGCCAGCAGCTGGGGGACAGGGGGCACCGGGGAGCTGTTTTTT. This sequence encodes CASSWGTGGTGELFF.

V and J are TRBV4-3 and TRBJ2-5, with 7 nucleotides matching TRBD1. The junction had 2 bases not matched to a gene; V was cut back by 0 bases and J by 1 base. The CDR3 length is 15 residues. Germline V CDR1 and CDR2: LGHNA, YSLEER. The CDR3 region is CASSQEGGAQETQYF. CDR3 coding DNA: TGCGCCAGCAGCCAAGAAGGGGGCGCCCAAGAGACCCAGTACTTC.

The chain uses TRBV20-1 and TRBJ1-2, with no clear D. The CDR3 extends over 11 amino acids. V was clipped by 4 bases and J by 5 bases, with 8 bases between them. Germline lookup yields CDR1 DFQATT and CDR2 SNEGSKA (reference sequence). The CDR3 loop reads CSAKLGYGYTF. The DNA of the CDR3 is TGCAGTGCTAAACTAGGGTATGGCTACACCTTC.

The chain employs TRBV19 and TRBJ2-1, with D possibly being TRBD2 (5 bases). The V and J ends lost 4 bases and 0 bases respectively, with 16 bases between them. CDR1 LNHDA and CDR2 SQIVND come from the germline V gene (reference sequence). This CDR3 comprises 17 residues. The CDR3 here is CASSTPPGFSSYNEQFF. Written as DNA, the CDR3 is TGTGCCAGTAGTACCCCCCCGGGATTTAGCTCCTACAATGAGCAGTTCTTC.

This clonotype is judged medium-sized. The chain is built from TRBV13 and TRBJ1-2; no reliable D call. The CDR3 length is 12 residues. The germline V gene encodes CDR1 PRHDT and CDR2 FYEKMQ (reference sequence). The V gene lost 5 bases and the J gene lost 4 bases, with 8 bases spanning the gap. CDR3 region: CASSTRSYGYTF. In nucleotides, the CDR3 is TGTGCCAGCAGCACACGGAGCTATGGCTACACCTTC.

The chain is built from TRBV4-2 and TRBJ2-1; TRBD1 might be the D (6 bases). The CDR3 extends over 17 amino acids. The V and J ends lost 0 bases and 0 bases respectively, with 12 bases between them. Germline V gene lookup returns CDR1 LGHNA and CDR2 YNFKEQ. CDR3 DNA: TGTGCCAGCAGCCAAGATGCTACAGGGAGCTCCTACAATGAGCAGTTCTTC. Translation: CASSQDATGSSYNEQFF.